The clone carrying this T cell receptor (beta chain) was picked up many times. What it binds is not known. This record belongs to a study of metastatic and nonmetastatic thyroid tumors. Across the study: Across blood and tumor or nodule tissue, repertoires from malignant and benign thyroid patients were compared with one another.

The study, taken as a whole, reports: It was reportedly found that TCR beta diversity was significantly higher in malignant thyroid tumors than in benign nodules, a difference seen in both blood and tumor samples.

Per the study methods: The distant-metastasis classifier for papillary thyroid cancer was built from CDR3 differences across clinicopathological groups. TCRdb recomputed clones from the PCR reads via MiXCR. The V and J calls and clone size come from TCRdb's table, not from the authors' own analysis. This table has tens of thousands of clones, roughly 20% appearing once. Thyroid surgery had not been preceded by any treatment in any patient. V lost 0 bases to trimming and J lost 4 bases, with 9 bases between them. Germline CDR1 reads LGHDT; CDR2 reads YNNKEL (reference sequence). The CDR3 extends over 14 amino acids.

The TCR comes from a female donor with papillary thyroid cancer or a benign thyroid nodule (not recorded which). Some clones in this sample may be carry-over from other donors' samples. Sequences were obtained from blood. The chain employs TRBV3-1 and TRBJ1-1; D is uncertain. The CDR3 bases are TGTGCCAGCAGCCAAGACCAGGTGGTCACTGAAGCTTTCTTT. Amino acid sequence: CASSQDQVVTEAFF.